These T cell receptor beta chains were read from a single sample in a study of early T cells in non-severe SARS-CoV-2 infection. TCRdb used MiXCR to reprocess the 5' RACE reads, holding one entry per CDR3 protein. The sample lists roughly 86,000 distinct CDR3 sequences; about 15% were seen once. Sample: whole blood. These receptors came from an adult who was a healthcare worker with PCR-confirmed SARS-CoV-2 infection or an uninfected control (not recorded which). Both conserved end residues are part of each CDR3. D genes are given only for firm matches. A clone size is listed for some rows: how often the clone was seen (once, few, many), or a class if it is expanded.

.	TRBV6-6	.	TRBJ1-4	TGTGCCAGCAGTTACCCCCAGTCAACTAATGAAAAACTGTTTTTT	CASSYPQSTNEKLFF
.	TRBV24-1	.	TRBJ2-1	TGTGCCACCAGTGACCCCACTAGGAGCTCCTACAATGAGCAGTTCTTC	CATSDPTRSSYNEQFF
.	TRBV12-3/TRBV12-4	.	TRBJ1-1	TGTGCCAGCAGTCCCAGTCGGGCCCTGAACACTGAAGCTTTCTTT	CASSPSRALNTEAFF
TRBD2	TRBV19	.	TRBJ2-3	TGTGCCAGTAGTATCAAGTTGAGCGGGGTACTCACAGATACGCAGTATTTT	CASSIKLSGVLTDTQYF
.	TRBV5-8	few	TRBJ1-6	TGTGCCAGCAGCTTGAAAGGCATCCTTTCACCCCTCCACTTT	CASSLKGILSPLHF
.	TRBV7-2	.	TRBJ2-2	TGTGCCAGCAGCTTCGACAGGTCCGGGGAGCTGTTTTTT	CASSFDRSGELFF
TRBD2	TRBV7-3	many	TRBJ2-3	TGTGCCAGCAGCTCGGGACTAGGGTCTTTATCGCAGTATTTT	CASSSGLGSLSQYF
.	TRBV5-1	few	TRBJ2-1	TGCGCCAGCAGCTTTAAATTAGCGGAACCCTACAATGAGCAGTTCTTC	CASSFKLAEPYNEQFF
.	TRBV12-3/TRBV12-4	few	TRBJ1-1	TGTGCCAGCAGTCCCGGGACCCCTGAAGCTTTCTTT	CASSPGTPEAFF
.	TRBV15	.	TRBJ2-4	TGTGCCACCAGCAGAGATCTGAGCGGATTCGGGGCCAAAAACATTCAGTACTTC	CATSRDLSGFGAKNIQYF
.	TRBV28	.	TRBJ1-2	TGTGCCAGCAGTTTATGGGAGGGGTCCTATGGCTACACCTTC	CASSLWEGSYGYTF
.	TRBV28	many	TRBJ1-5	TGTGCCAGCAGTTTATGGGGGAGGGAGGATCAGCCCCAGCATTTT	CASSLWGREDQPQHF
.	TRBV29-1	few	TRBJ1-1	TGCAGCGTTGAAACGGTAATGAACACTGAAGCTTTCTTT	CSVETVMNTEAFF
TRBD1	TRBV11-2	few	TRBJ1-2	TGTGCCAGCAGCAGCGACAGGGAATTGGGATACACCTTC	CASSSDRELGYTF
TRBD1	TRBV12-3/TRBV12-4	few	TRBJ2-1	TGTGCCAGCAGTACCCGTACAGGGGACTACAATGAGCAGTTCTTC	CASSTRTGDYNEQFF
.	TRBV29-1	.	TRBJ1-1	TGCAGCGTTGATAGGACGGTGAACACTGAAGCTTTCTTT	CSVDRTVNTEAFF
TRBD2	TRBV19	.	TRBJ2-1	TGTGCCAGCAAGGTGGCGACTAGCGGGGGGGTTGAGCAGTTCTTC	CASKVATSGGVEQFF
.	TRBV5-5	few	TRBJ1-6	TGTGCCAGCAGCTTGTGGACAGACTCTAATTCACCCCTCCACTTT	CASSLWTDSNSPLHF
TRBD1	TRBV18	few	TRBJ1-1	TGTGCCAGCTCACCACGAGGACAGGGGCCACTAAACACTGAAGCTTTCTTT	CASSPRGQGPLNTEAFF
TRBD2	TRBV7-8	few	TRBJ2-1	TGTGCCAGTAGAGAGCGAGCGGGGGGTCCTTACAATGAGCAGTTCTTC	CASRERAGGPYNEQFF
.	TRBV6-1	.	TRBJ1-6	TGTGCCAGCAGTCTCGCCCAGGGGTCCTATAATTCACCCCTCCACTTT	CASSLAQGSYNSPLHF
.	TRBV29-1	medium-sized	TRBJ2-3	TGCAGCGTTGGCGGCGAGGGGGGCACAGATACGCAGTATTTT	CSVGGEGGTDTQYF
.	TRBV20-1	few	TRBJ1-1	TGCAGTGCTAGAGTGGGAGAGTATTGGAACACTGAAGCTTTCTTT	CSARVGEYWNTEAFF
TRBD2	TRBV5-1	.	TRBJ2-5	TGCGCCAGCAGCTTCGGTAGCGGGGAACAAGAGACCCAGTACTTC	CASSFGSGEQETQYF
.	TRBV20-1	.	TRBJ1-6	TGCAGTGCTAGTATGGCCGCTGCAAATTCACCCCTCCACTTT	CSASMAAANSPLHF
.	TRBV11-2	many	TRBJ2-3	TGTGCCAGCAGCTTAGCGGAGGTGACGGATACGCAGTATTTT	CASSLAEVTDTQYF
TRBD1	TRBV7-8	few	TRBJ1-5	TGTGCCAGCAGCCCCGACAGGGTTGGCAATCAGCCCCAGCATTTT	CASSPDRVGNQPQHF
.	TRBV2	few	TRBJ1-4	TGTGCCAGCAGTACGAGGACAACTAATGAAAAACTGTTTTTT	CASSTRTTNEKLFF
.	TRBV27	.	TRBJ2-1	TGTGCCAGCAGCCCTTACAGGTTTTACAATGAGCAGTTCTTC	CASSPYRFYNEQFF
.	TRBV6-5	few	TRBJ2-2	TGTGCCAGCAGTTACCGGGGGACCGGGGAGCTGTTTTTT	CASSYRGTGELFF
.	TRBV15	once	TRBJ1-1	TGTGCCACCAGTAGATTTATAGGACGGAAAATGAACACTGAAGCTTTCTTT	CATSRFIGRKMNTEAFF
.	TRBV20-1	medium-sized	TRBJ1-5	TGCAGTGCTAGAGATCGTTGGCAGGGTGGGCAGCCCCAGCATTTT	CSARDRWQGGQPQHF
.	TRBV11-2	.	TRBJ2-2	TGTGCCAGCAGGCTTAATACGGACGGGAACACCGGGGAGCTGTTTTTT	CASRLNTDGNTGELFF
.	TRBV30	many	TRBJ1-6	TGTGCCTGGAGTGTACAGGGAGTTGAACCCCTCCACTTT	CAWSVQGVEPLHF
.	TRBV28	.	TRBJ2-3	TGTGCCAGCAGTGTCATGACAGCCTTTAGCACAGATGCGCAGTATTTT	CASSVMTAFSTDAQYF
.	TRBV13	.	TRBJ1-2	TGTGCCAGCAGCTTCCAACAGTTGAGTAACTATGGCTACACCTTC	CASSFQQLSNYGYTF
.	TRBV2	many	TRBJ2-3	TGTGCCAGCAGTGAAGCTCGACTAACAGATACGCAGTATTTT	CASSEARLTDTQYF
.	TRBV28	few	TRBJ1-2	TGTGCCAGCAGTTTAGCCGCGGCGCACTATGGCTACACCTTC	CASSLAAAHYGYTF
.	TRBV2	.	TRBJ1-3	TGTGCCAGCAGTGTTTTGGCACCGGCAAACTCTGGAAACACCATATATTTT	CASSVLAPANSGNTIYF
TRBD2	TRBV12-3/TRBV12-4	many	TRBJ2-1	TGTGCCAGCAGTACCTTTCGACTAGCGGGGGACGAGCGGAATGAGCAGTTCTTC	CASSTFRLAGDERNEQFF
TRBD2	TRBV24-1	.	TRBJ2-5	TGTGCCACCAGTGCCCGCCTGGGGCAAGCGGGGGGGCTCCCGACCCAGTACTTC	CATSARLGQAGGLPTQYF
.	TRBV7-6	few	TRBJ1-2	TGTGCCAGCAGCTTGCGGCCCCAAGGGGGAGGCTACACCTTC	CASSLRPQGGGYTF
TRBD1	TRBV29-1	.	TRBJ1-1	TGCAGCGCCGCGGGACAGACGGGCACTGAAGCTTTCTTT	CSAAGQTGTEAFF
TRBD1	TRBV10-1	.	TRBJ1-6	TGCGCCAGCAGTGATGGGGCAGGGGGTTCACCCCTCCACTTT	CASSDGAGGSPLHF
.	TRBV4-1	.	TRBJ2-4	TGCGCCAGCAGCCAAGAGTCTGCTAGATCCAAAAACATTCAGTACTTC	CASSQESARSKNIQYF
.	TRBV11-2	.	TRBJ2-1	TGTGCCAGCAGCTCCGCCCGAAAGGGACCCTCCTACAATGAGCAGTTCTTC	CASSSARKGPSYNEQFF